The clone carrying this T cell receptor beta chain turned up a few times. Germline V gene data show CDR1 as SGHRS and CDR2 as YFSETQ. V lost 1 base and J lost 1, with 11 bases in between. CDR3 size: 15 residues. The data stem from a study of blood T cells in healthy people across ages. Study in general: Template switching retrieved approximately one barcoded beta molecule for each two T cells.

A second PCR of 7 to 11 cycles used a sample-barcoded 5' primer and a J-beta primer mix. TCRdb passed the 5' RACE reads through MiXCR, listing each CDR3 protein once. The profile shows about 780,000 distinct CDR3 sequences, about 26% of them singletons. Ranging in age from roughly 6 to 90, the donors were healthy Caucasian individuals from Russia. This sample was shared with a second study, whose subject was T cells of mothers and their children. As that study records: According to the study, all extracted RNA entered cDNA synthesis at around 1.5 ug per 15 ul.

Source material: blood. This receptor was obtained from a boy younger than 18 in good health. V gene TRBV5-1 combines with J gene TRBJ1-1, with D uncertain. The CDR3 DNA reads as TGCGCCAGCAGCTTGTCGGGCAGGTCGAACACTGAAGCTTTCTTT. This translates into CASSLSGRSNTEAFF.